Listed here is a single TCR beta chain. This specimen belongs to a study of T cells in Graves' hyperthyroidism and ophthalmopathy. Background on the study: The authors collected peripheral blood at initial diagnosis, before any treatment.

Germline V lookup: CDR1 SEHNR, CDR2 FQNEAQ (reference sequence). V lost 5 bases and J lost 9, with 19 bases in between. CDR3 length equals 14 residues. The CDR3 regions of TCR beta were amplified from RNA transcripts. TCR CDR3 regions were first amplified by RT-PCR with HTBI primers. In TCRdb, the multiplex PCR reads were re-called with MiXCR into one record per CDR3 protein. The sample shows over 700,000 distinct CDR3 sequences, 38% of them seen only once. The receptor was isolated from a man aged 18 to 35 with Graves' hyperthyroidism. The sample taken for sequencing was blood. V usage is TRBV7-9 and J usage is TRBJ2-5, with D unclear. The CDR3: CASSPGSTTEAQYF. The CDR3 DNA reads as TGTGCCAGCAGCCCTGGGTCCACCACTGAGGCCCAGTACTTC.